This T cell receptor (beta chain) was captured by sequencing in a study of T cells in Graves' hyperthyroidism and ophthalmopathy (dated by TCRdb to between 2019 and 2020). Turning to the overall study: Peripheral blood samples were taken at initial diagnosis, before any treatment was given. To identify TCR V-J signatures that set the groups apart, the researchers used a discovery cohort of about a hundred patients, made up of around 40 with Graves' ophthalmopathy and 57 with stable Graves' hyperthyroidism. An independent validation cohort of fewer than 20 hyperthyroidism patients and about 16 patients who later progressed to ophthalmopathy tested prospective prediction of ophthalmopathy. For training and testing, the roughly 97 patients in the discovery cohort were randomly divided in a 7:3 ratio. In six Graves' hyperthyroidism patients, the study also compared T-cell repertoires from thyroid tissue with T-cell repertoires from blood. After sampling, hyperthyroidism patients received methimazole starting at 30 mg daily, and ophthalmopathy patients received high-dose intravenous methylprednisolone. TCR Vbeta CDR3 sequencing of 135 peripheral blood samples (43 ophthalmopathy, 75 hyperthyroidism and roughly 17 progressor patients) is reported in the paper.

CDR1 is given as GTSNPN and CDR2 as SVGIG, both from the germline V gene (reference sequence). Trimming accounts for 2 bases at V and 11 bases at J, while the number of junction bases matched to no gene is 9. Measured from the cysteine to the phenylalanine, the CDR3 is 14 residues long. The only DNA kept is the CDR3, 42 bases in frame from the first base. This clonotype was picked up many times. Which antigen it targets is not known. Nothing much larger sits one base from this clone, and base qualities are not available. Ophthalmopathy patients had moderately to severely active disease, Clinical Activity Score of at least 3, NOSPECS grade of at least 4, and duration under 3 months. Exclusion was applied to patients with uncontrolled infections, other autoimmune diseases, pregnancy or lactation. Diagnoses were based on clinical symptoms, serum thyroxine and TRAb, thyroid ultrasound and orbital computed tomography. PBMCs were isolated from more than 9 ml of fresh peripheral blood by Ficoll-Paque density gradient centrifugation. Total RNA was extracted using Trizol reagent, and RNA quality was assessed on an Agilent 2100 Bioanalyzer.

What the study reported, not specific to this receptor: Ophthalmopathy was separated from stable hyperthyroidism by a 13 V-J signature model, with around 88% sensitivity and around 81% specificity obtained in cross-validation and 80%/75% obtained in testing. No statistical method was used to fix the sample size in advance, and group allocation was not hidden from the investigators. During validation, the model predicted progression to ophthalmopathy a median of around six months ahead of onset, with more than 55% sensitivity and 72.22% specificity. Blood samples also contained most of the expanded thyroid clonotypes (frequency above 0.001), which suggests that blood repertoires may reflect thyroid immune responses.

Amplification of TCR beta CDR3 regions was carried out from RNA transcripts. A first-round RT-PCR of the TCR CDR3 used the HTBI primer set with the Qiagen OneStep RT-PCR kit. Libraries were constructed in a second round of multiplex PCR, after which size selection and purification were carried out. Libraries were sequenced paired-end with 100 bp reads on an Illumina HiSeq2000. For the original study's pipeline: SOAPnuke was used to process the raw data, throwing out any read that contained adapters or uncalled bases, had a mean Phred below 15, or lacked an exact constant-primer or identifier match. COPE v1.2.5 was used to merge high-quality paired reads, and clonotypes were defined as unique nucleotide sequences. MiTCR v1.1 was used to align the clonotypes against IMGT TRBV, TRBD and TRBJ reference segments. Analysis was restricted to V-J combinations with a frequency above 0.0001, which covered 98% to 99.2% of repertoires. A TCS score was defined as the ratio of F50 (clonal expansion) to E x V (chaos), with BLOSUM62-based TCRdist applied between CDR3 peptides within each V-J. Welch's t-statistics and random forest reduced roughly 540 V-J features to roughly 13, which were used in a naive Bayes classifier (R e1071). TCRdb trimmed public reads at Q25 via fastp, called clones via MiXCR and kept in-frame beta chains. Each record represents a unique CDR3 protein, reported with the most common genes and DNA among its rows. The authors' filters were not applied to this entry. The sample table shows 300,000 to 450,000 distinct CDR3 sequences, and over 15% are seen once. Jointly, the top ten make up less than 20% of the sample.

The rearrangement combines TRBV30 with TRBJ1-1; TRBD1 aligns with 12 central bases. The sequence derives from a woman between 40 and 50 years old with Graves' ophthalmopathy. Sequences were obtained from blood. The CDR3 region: CAWSPGTGGSGAFF. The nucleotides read TGTGCCTGGAGTCCCGGGACAGGGGGCTCGGGGGCTTTCTTT.